The 31 T cell receptor beta chains presented below share a single source sample, sequenced in a study of blood T cell repertoires in COVID-19 (dated by TCRdb to about 2020). Library creation used the immunoSEQ multiplex PCR assay. This immuneACCESS table, as held by TCRdb, lists in-frame sequences with V and J called but not all clones. Of the missing ones, under half trace to an unresolved V gene in checked studies; the others have no known cause. The sample includes about 120,000 clones, with under 90% observed a single time. About 4.2% of the sample is held by the ten biggest clonotypes. Source material: peripheral blood. All receptors come from a woman in her seventies with acute or convalescent COVID-19.

The chain recombines TRBV6-5 with TRBJ2-7; 12 bases agree with TRBD2. V shed 6 bases and J 5 bases; nucleotides not matched to a gene: 2. Germline lookup yields CDR1 MNHEY and CDR2 SVGAGI. CDR3 length: 13 amino acids. The CDR3 here is CASSTSGGHEQYV. The DNA for the CDR3 is TGTGCCAGCAGCACTAGCGGGGGGCACGAGCAGTACGTC.

This sequence joins TRBV2 and TRBJ2-1; D not certain. The CDR3 length is 15 residues. Trimming removed 5 bases at V and 2 bases at J, with 13 bases between. Germline V gene sequence: CDR1 SNHLY, CDR2 FYNNEI. The CDR3 region is CASSFRLGTYNEQFF. The DNA for the CDR3 is TGTGCCAGCAGTTTTAGGCTAGGAACCTACAATGAGCAGTTCTTC.

This chain joins TRBV20-1 and TRBJ1-1; D call uncertain. CDR3 length: 12 amino acids. Trimming removed 3 bases from V and 11 bases from J, with 16 bases in between. CDR1 and CDR2 (germline): DFQATT, SNEGSKA (reference sequence). The CDR3 region is CSASIWPREAFF. The DNA for the CDR3 is TGCAGTGCTAGTATCTGGCCCCGGGAGGCTTTCTTT.

The J gene is TRBJ1-5, the V gene TRBV2; D gene unclear. Trimming removed 7 bases at V and 3 bases at J, with 7 bases between. The CDR3 covers 12 residues. Germline CDR1 SNHLY, CDR2 FYNNEI. CDR3 nucleotide sequence: TGTGCCAGCAAGACACCCAATCAGCCCCAGCATTTT. Translation: CASKTPNQPQHF.

This rearrangement joins TRBV7-8 to TRBJ2-1; tentative D call: TRBD2 (5 bases). CDR3 length equals 16 residues. Trimming took 4 bases from V and 3 from J, leaving 16 bases between them. Germline CDR1 and CDR2: SGHVS and FQNEAQ. The DNA for the CDR3 is TGTGCCAGCAGCTCGAAAGGCGGACTTCGCTACAATGAGCAGTTCTTC. This translates into CASSSKGGLRYNEQFF.

J is TRBJ1-1 and V is TRBV7-9; D unresolved. The CDR3 spans 13 residues. The germline V gene has CDR1 SEHNR and CDR2 FQNEAQ (reference sequence). V was shortened by 5 bases and J by 0 bases, with 7 bases between the two germline ends. The CDR3 here is CASSGTVNTEAFF. The CDR3 DNA follows: TGTGCCAGCAGCGGAACAGTGAACACTGAAGCTTTCTTT.

V and J are TRBV29-1 and TRBJ1-1; 7 nucleotides match TRBD1. The V and J ends lost 0 bases and 8 bases, in that order; junction bases with no gene match: 12. CDR3 length equals 15 residues. The V gene's germline CDR1 is SQVTM and CDR2 ANQGSEA. DNA of the CDR3: TGCAGCGTTGAAGATCGGGGCAGGGGGAATCCCGAAGCTTTCTTT. Protein sequence: CSVEDRGRGNPEAFF.

In DNA form, the CDR3 reads TGTGCCAGCACAGACAGTACCCTCCGGCTCACCGGGGAGCTGTTTTTT. Protein: CASTDSTLRLTGELFF. This chain connects TRBV18 to TRBJ2-2, with D possibly being TRBD1 (5 bases). V was trimmed by 8 bases and J by 4 bases, leaving 20 bases between them. CDR1 is KGHSH, CDR2 LQKENI, per germline. The CDR3 totals 16 residues. Looking up the rest from reference TRBV18 and TRBJ2-2 gives the full variable domain: NAGVMQNPRHLVRRRGQEARLRCSPMKGHSHVYWYRQLPEEGLKFMVYLQKENIIDESGMPKERFSAEFPKEGPSILRIQQVVRGDSAAYFCASTDSTLRLTGELFFGEGSRLTVL.

V usage is TRBV19 and J usage is TRBJ1-5, with a tentative D call TRBD1 (5 bases). Per germline, CDR1 LNHDA and CDR2 SQIVND (reference sequence). The CDR3 is 16 amino acids. V was cut by 7 bases and J by 0 bases, with 16 bases left in between. The CDR3 spells CASNPRQTYSNQPQHF. In DNA, the CDR3 is TGTGCCAGTAACCCAAGACAGACTTATAGCAATCAGCCCCAGCATTTT. Full variable domain (outside the CDR3, taken from reference TRBV19 and TRBJ1-5): DGGITQSPKYLFRKEGQNVTLSCEQNLNHDAMYWYRQDPGQGLRLIYYSQIVNDFQKGDIAEGYSVSREKKESFPLTVTSAQKNPTAFYLCASNPRQTYSNQPQHFGDGTRLSIL.

The J gene is TRBJ2-6, the V gene TRBV18; D is undetermined. Germline-derived CDR1 and CDR2 are KGHSH and LQKENI. The length of the CDR3 is 16 residues. Trimming cost V 4 bases and J 3 bases, with 13 bases left between them. The CDR3 DNA is TGTGCCAGCTCACGAAACGGAGCGAATGGGGCCAACGTCCTGACTTTC. Translated: CASSRNGANGANVLTF.

This chain links TRBV19 with TRBJ1-5, with a tentative D call TRBD1 (5 bases). This CDR3 has 15 amino acids. V shed 3 bases and J shed 1 base, with 10 bases lying between them. Germline CDR1 is LNHDA and CDR2 is SQIVND (reference sequence). In nucleotides, the CDR3 is TGTGCCAGTAGTATCGCGGGGGGGAGCAATCAGCCCCAGCATTTT. As protein: CASSIAGGSNQPQHF.

V and J are TRBV5-5 and TRBJ2-5; 12 bases line up with TRBD2. The CDR3 contains 15 residues. V shed 4 bases and J 4 bases; nucleotides not matched to a gene: 5. The germline CDR1 and CDR2 sequences are SGHKS and YYEKEE (reference sequence). The CDR3 DNA follows: TGTGCCAGCAGCCCTAGCGGGGGGGTTGGAGAGACCCAGTACTTC. Its protein product is CASSPSGGVGETQYF.

The V call is TRBV21-1, the J call TRBJ2-5; no DNA check was done on the table's D call, TRBD2. TRBV21-1 represents a pseudogene. The CDR3 is 16 amino acids. The CDR3 spells CASSKVLGLVGETQYF. For the CDR3, the DNA is TGTGCCAGCAGCAAAGTTTTGGGACTAGTAGGAGAGACCCAGTACTTC.

V and J are TRBV4-3 and TRBJ1-2; 8 bases are a match to TRBD1. CDR3 length equals 15 residues. The V gene's germline CDR1 is LGHNA and CDR2 YSLEER. The ends lost 4 bases at V and 8 bases at J; junction bases unmatched: 12. The CDR3: CASSLLGGQGGGYTF. The CDR3 nucleotides are TGCGCCAGCAGCCTTCTAGGCGGACAGGGTGGAGGCTACACCTTC.

This clone was detected a few times. This chain uses TRBV19 with TRBJ1-2; 7 positions match TRBD1. This CDR3 spans 16 amino acids. Germline V gene lookup returns CDR1 LNHDA and CDR2 SQIVND (reference sequence). V was pared by 3 bases and J by 6 bases, with 13 bases of the junction left unmatched. CDR3 residues: CASSITPVGGRDGYTF. CDR3 sequence (DNA): TGTGCCAGTAGTATCACCCCAGTAGGGGGCCGAGATGGCTACACCTTC.

The V gene is TRBV6-5, the J gene TRBJ1-3; 7 bases match TRBD1. The CDR3 extends over 15 amino acids. Trimming took 3 bases from V and 4 from J; bases not matched to a gene: 6. Germline lookup yields CDR1 MNHEY and CDR2 SVGAGI. The CDR3 is CASSYDRDSGNTIYF. DNA for the CDR3: TGTGCCAGCAGTTATGACAGGGACTCCGGAAACACCATATATTTT.

J is TRBJ2-5 and V is TRBV5-1; TRBD1 matches at 7 bases. V lost 7 bases and J lost 7; bases outside the gene matches: 4. The CDR3 extends over 11 amino acids. CDR1 is SGHRS and CDR2 is YFSETQ in the germline V gene. CDR3 sequence (DNA): TGCGCCAGCGGGACAGAGGCGACCCAGTACTTC. Amino acid sequence: CASGTEATQYF.

The chain joins TRBV19 to TRBJ1-6, with D perhaps TRBD1 (6 bases). V was clipped by 6 bases and J by 7 bases, with 13 bases between them. The CDR3 sequence is 14 residues long. Germline CDR1 is LNHDA and CDR2 is SQIVND (reference sequence). For the CDR3, the DNA is TGTGCCAGTAGGCTACAGGGTACGAATTCACCCCTCCACTTT. It codes for CASRLQGTNSPLHF.

The chain joins TRBV4-3 to TRBJ1-2; the D gene is possibly TRBD1 (5 bases). The CDR3 consists of 15 residues. Trimming took off 0 bases at V and 4 bases at J, with 12 bases between the two ends. Germline assignment: CDR1 LGHNA and CDR2 YSLEER. The chain's CDR3 is CASSQDDGAIYGYTF. The CDR3 DNA sequence: TGCGCCAGCAGCCAAGATGATGGGGCGATCTATGGCTACACCTTC.

The V gene is TRBV19, the J gene TRBJ2-6, with D perhaps TRBD1 (7 bases). The CDR3 covers 16 residues. The V end was cut by 7 bases, the J end by 2 bases, with 15 bases between. Germline loops: CDR1 LNHDA, CDR2 SQIVND (reference sequence). CDR3: CASTPTGRPGANVLTF. CDR3 nucleotides: TGTGCCAGTACCCCGACAGGGAGGCCTGGGGCCAACGTCCTGACTTTC.

The chain couples TRBV11-2 to TRBJ2-7; the D is unclear. Germline CDR1 reads SGHAT; CDR2 reads FQNNGV. The CDR3 sequence is 13 residues long. The V gene lost 3 bases and the J gene lost 3 bases, with 9 bases spanning the gap. Here the CDR3 reads CASSFATHYEQYV. CDR3 coding DNA: TGTGCCAGCAGCTTCGCGACACACTACGAGCAGTACGTC.

V and J are TRBV2 and TRBJ2-2, with 13 bases lining up with TRBD2. From germline, CDR1 is SNHLY and CDR2 FYNNEI. V lost 5 bases and J lost 0; bases outside the gene matches: 15. The CDR3 is made up of 21 amino acids. The chain's CDR3 is CASSSRPPGLAGLTNTGELFF. The CDR3 DNA follows: TGTGCCAGCAGTTCAAGGCCACCGGGACTAGCGGGGCTTACGAACACCGGGGAGCTGTTTTTT.

The chain couples TRBV5-4 to TRBJ2-1; the match to TRBD2 covers 12 bases. The ends lost 4 bases at V and 6 bases at J; junction bases unmatched: 14. The CDR3 contains 18 residues. CDR1 and CDR2 from the germline V gene are SGHNT and YYREEE (reference sequence). CDR3 sequence: CASSPKGASGGAVNEQFF. As DNA, the CDR3 is TGTGCCAGCAGCCCCAAAGGCGCTAGCGGGGGGGCGGTCAATGAGCAGTTCTTC.

The rearrangement links TRBV11-3 to TRBJ1-1; the match to TRBD1 covers 10 bases. There are 15 residues in the CDR3. Germline values: CDR1 SGHNT, CDR2 YENEEA. The trim removed 5 bases at V and 5 bases at J, leaving 8 bases unmatched. In DNA, the CDR3 is TGTGCCAGCAGCCCGCGGGGACAGGGGTGGACTGAAGCTTTCTTT. Translating gives CASSPRGQGWTEAFF.

This clone was counted only a few times. The chain carries TRBV12-3 or TRBV12-4 and TRBJ1-2; weak D call: TRBD1 (5 bases). The CDR3 has 13 amino acids. The ends were cut back, 3 bases at V and 2 bases at J, with 7 bases in the middle. DNA of the CDR3: TGTGCCAGCAGTTTCAGACAGAACTATGGCTACACCTTC. It is translated as CASSFRQNYGYTF.

This clone was seen a single time. The chain's CDR3 is CASSRRERPDTQYF. DNA of the CDR3: TGTGCCAGCAGCCGGCGGGAGCGGCCAGATACGCAGTATTTT. The gene calls are TRBV11-3 and TRBJ2-3, with 7 bases matching TRBD2. This CDR3 region has 14 residues. Trimming cost V 5 bases and J 4 bases; bases outside gene matches: 6. Germline V lookup: CDR1 SGHNT, CDR2 YENEEA. Using reference TRBV11-3 and TRBJ2-3 for the parts outside the CDR3, the full variable domain is EAGVVQSPRYKIIEKKQPVAFWCNPISGHNTLYWYLQNLGQGPELLIRYENEEAVDDSQLPKDRFSAERLKGVDSTLKIQPAELGDSAVYLCASSRRERPDTQYFGPGTRLTVL.

The sample holds one count of this clone. At the DNA level, this CDR3 is encoded by other sequences in the same sample as well. The rearrangement joins TRBV2 to TRBJ2-3; D gene uncertain. The CDR3 is made up of 11 amino acids. V lost 5 bases, J lost 3 bases, and 3 bases lay in between. CDR1 SNHLY and CDR2 FYNNEI come from the germline V gene. CDR3 in DNA: TGTGCCAGCAGTTATACAGATACGCAGTATTTT. Its translation is CASSYTDTQYF.

This chain links TRBV27 with TRBJ2-2, with D possibly being TRBD1 (6 bases). With 7 bases removed from V and 7 bases from J, the gap between germline ends came to 16 bases. The CDR3 has 14 amino acids. Germline CDR1 is MNHEY and CDR2 is SMNVEV (reference sequence). Here the CDR3 reads CASNQQGRVGELFF. Here the CDR3 DNA reads TGTGCCAGCAATCAACAGGGTCGGGTCGGGGAGCTGTTTTTT.

This clone has a single count. This chain links TRBV19 with TRBJ1-5; no firm D call. The germline V gene encodes CDR1 LNHDA and CDR2 SQIVND (reference sequence). Trimming shortened V by 7 bases and J by 1 base, and 14 bases separated the two germline ends. This CDR3 is built from 15 residues. CDR3 nucleotide sequence: TGTGCCAGTAAAAGTCCAGGATCGAGCAATCAGCCCCAGCATTTT. This gives the protein CASKSPGSSNQPQHF.

V gene TRBV4-1 combines with J gene TRBJ1-4; TRBD1 is a possible D gene (5 bases). The ends were cut back, 1 base at V and 7 bases at J, with 16 bases in the middle. The CDR3 sequence is 16 residues long. Germline lookup yields CDR1 MGHRA and CDR2 YSYEKL. CDR3 loop: CASSQGPGGVGEKLFF. As DNA, the CDR3 is TGCGCCAGCAGCCAAGGACCGGGAGGGGTGGGTGAAAAACTGTTTTTT.

This chain connects TRBV27 to TRBJ1-6; no clear D. V dropped 2 bases and J dropped 13 bases, with 15 bases sitting between them. Germline loops: CDR1 MNHEY, CDR2 SMNVEV (reference sequence). The CDR3 contains 14 residues. CDR3 DNA: TGTGCCAGCAGTTTAGTGAGGGATTTGGGTCCCCTCCACTTT. Its translation is CASSLVRDLGPLHF.